These 5 T cell receptor beta chains were sequenced from one sample in a study of blood T cell repertoires in COVID-19. Some clones are missing from TCRdb's copy, which holds only in-frame ones; the method was immunoSEQ multiplex PCR. The table includes roughly 150,000 clones, 85% to 90% detected once. The sequencing sample was made of peripheral blood. The receptor set was obtained from a woman in her sixties with active COVID-19.

This chain uses TRBV4-1 with TRBJ2-2; D possibly corresponds to TRBD2 (6 bases). The CDR3 has 16 residues. Trimming pared 2 bases from V and 4 bases from J, leaving 14 bases between. CDR1 and CDR2 (germline): MGHRA, YSYEKL. The CDR3 spells CASSQPYRDSTGELFF. CDR3 in DNA: TGCGCCAGCAGCCAACCTTACCGGGACTCCACCGGGGAGCTGTTTTTT.

The chain combines TRBV7-6 with TRBJ1-3, with 7 bases that match TRBD1. The CDR3 totals 18 residues. Germline CDR1 and CDR2: SGHVS and FNYEAQ. Germline trimming cut 2 bases from V and 0 bases from J; bases unmatched to any gene: 10. As DNA, the CDR3 is TGTGCCAGCAGCTTAAACCCCAAGTCAGGGGGCTCTGGAAACACCATATATTTT. Translated: CASSLNPKSGGSGNTIYF.

A single count supports this clone. The CDR3 DNA reads TGTGCCAGCCGACGGGGACAGGGTCAAATGAACACTGAAGCTTTCTTT. Translated, it gives CASRRGQGQMNTEAFF. The J gene is TRBJ1-1, the V gene TRBV2; 9 nucleotides agree with TRBD1. V lost 8 bases and J lost 0; bases outside the gene matches: 10. The CDR3 is made up of 16 amino acids. The germline gives CDR1 SNHLY, CDR2 FYNNEI.

This chain connects TRBV12-2 to TRBJ1-1. TRBV12-2 is an annotated pseudogene. The CDR3 length is 15 residues. CDR3 bases: TGTGCAAGTCGCCCAGTGGGCAGGGAGGTCACTGAAGCTTTCTTT. The encoded protein is CASRPVGREVTEAFF.

A few counts support this clone. The chain recombines TRBV5-1 with TRBJ2-5, with unresolved D. The CDR3 totals 14 residues. The V end lost 0 bases, the J end lost 1 base, and 7 bases lay between the germline ends. CDR1 and CDR2 from the germline V gene are SGHRS and YFSETQ. The CDR3 loop reads CASSLASGQETQYF. The CDR3, as DNA: TGCGCCAGCAGCTTGGCATCAGGCCAAGAGACCCAGTACTTC.